These 10 T cell receptor beta chains came from one sample sequenced in a study of T-cell memory formation after mild COVID-19. TCRdb ran MiXCR on the 5' RACE reads and lists one entry per CDR3 protein. The sample carries 380,000 or so distinct CDR3 sequences, roughly 13% recorded once. The sample taken for sequencing was PBMCs or a T cell subset sorted from them (not recorded which). Receptors were obtained from a man aged 18-30 years who had mild COVID-19 (a few samples of this study predate the infection). Cell type and time point are not known.

This clonotype was found a few times. The chain joins TRBV9 to TRBJ2-7; D might be TRBD2 (6 bases). The CDR3 totals 16 residues. Germline CDR1 reads SGDLS; CDR2 reads YYNGEE. Trimming removed 0 bases at V and 0 bases at J, with 13 bases between. The CDR3 region is CASSVGGDASSYEQYF. Written as DNA, the CDR3 is TGTGCCAGCAGCGTAGGGGGGGACGCGAGCTCCTACGAGCAGTACTTC. Drawing the rest from reference TRBV9 and TRBJ2-7, the complete variable domain is DSGVTQTPKHLITATGQRVTLRCSPRSGDLSVYWYQQSLDQGLQFLIQYYNGEERAKGNILERFSAQQFPDLHSELNLSSLELGDSALYFCASSVGGDASSYEQYFGPGTRLTVT.

This clonotype was counted a few times. The CDR3 DNA sequence: TGCAGTGCTAGAGCTAGACTAGCGGGGGCCTACGAGCAGTACTTC. This translates into CSARARLAGAYEQYF. The chain recombines TRBV20-1 with TRBJ2-7; 12 bases are a match to TRBD2. Losses at the gene ends were 1 base for V and 2 bases for J; bases not matched to a gene: 3. This CDR3 has 15 residues. From germline, CDR1 is DFQATT and CDR2 SNEGSKA (reference sequence).

In this sample, this clonotype turned up many times. The V and J genes are TRBV5-1 and TRBJ1-1, with D possibly being TRBD1 (6 bases). Germline lookup yields CDR1 SGHRS and CDR2 YFSETQ. CDR3 size: 16 residues. V lost 1 base and J 1 base, leaving 14 bases between the germline ends. DNA for the CDR3: TGCGCCAGCAGCTTGCGCAGGGGAGGCGAGAACACTGAAGCTTTCTTT. This gives the protein CASSLRRGGENTEAFF.

The V and J genes are TRBV20-1 and TRBJ2-6, with D perhaps TRBD2 (5 bases). CDR1 is DFQATT and CDR2 is SNEGSKA in the germline V gene (reference sequence). The CDR3 spans 13 residues. The DNA for the CDR3 is TGCAGCGGACTGATCTCTGGGGCCAACGTCCTGACTTTC. Translating it yields CSGLISGANVLTF.

This clonotype was seen a few times. The chain carries TRBV4-3 and TRBJ1-1; 10 positions match TRBD1. Germline CDR1 LGHNA, CDR2 YSLEER. This CDR3 has 15 residues. The V segment lost 8 bases and the J segment 3 bases; nucleotides outside the gene matches: 9. This chain's CDR3 is CASRGTGAQDTEAFF. CDR3 coding DNA: TGCGCCAGCCGCGGGACAGGGGCGCAGGACACTGAAGCTTTCTTT.

The chain employs TRBV20-1 and TRBJ2-7; D possibly corresponds to TRBD1 (6 bases). This CDR3 is built from 14 residues. Germline-derived CDR1 and CDR2 are DFQATT and SNEGSKA (reference sequence). Trimming stripped 6 bases from V and 0 bases from J, with 15 bases between. This chain's CDR3 is CSAGPGQSSYEQYF. In DNA, the CDR3 is TGCAGTGCGGGCCCGGGACAAAGCTCCTACGAGCAGTACTTC.

The chain employs TRBV6-5 and TRBJ2-3; 8 bases line up with TRBD2. CDR1 and CDR2 from the germline V gene are MNHEY and SVGAGI. The CDR3 has 13 residues. V dropped 6 bases and J dropped 6; count of bases not matched to a gene: 5. The CDR3 spells CASRDSGGDTQYF. As DNA, the CDR3 is TGTGCCAGCAGAGACAGCGGGGGCGATACGCAGTATTTT.

As DNA, the CDR3 is TGCAGTGCTAGACCCCAGGGACAGGGGGCGAGAGATACGCAGTATTTT. Protein: CSARPQGQGARDTQYF. The J gene is TRBJ2-3, the V gene TRBV20-1; 12 bases match TRBD1. The ends lost 2 bases at V and 5 bases at J; junction bases unmatched: 8. The germline V gene encodes CDR1 DFQATT and CDR2 SNEGSKA (reference sequence). This CDR3 contains 16 residues.

This clonotype was seen a few times. The chain recombines TRBV9 with TRBJ1-6; no firm D call. CDR1 and CDR2 (germline): SGDLS, YYNGEE. The length of the CDR3 is 13 residues. V lost 0 bases and J 11 bases, leaving 9 bases between the germline ends. The CDR3 here is CASSVVGEAPLHF. CDR3 DNA sequence: TGTGCCAGCAGCGTAGTCGGGGAGGCACCCCTCCACTTT.

The gene calls are TRBV10-3 and TRBJ2-7; no clear D. Per the germline V gene, CDR1 is ENHRY and CDR2 is SYGVKD. Trimming stripped 0 bases from V and 9 bases from J, with 12 bases between. CDR3 length: 13 amino acids. The DNA for the CDR3 is TGTGCCATCAGTGAGTCTCCCCAGGAACGGCAGTACGTC. Residues: CAISESPQERQYV.